Below are 21 T cell receptor beta chains sequenced from a single sample in a study of cytomegalovirus exposure and HLA in healthy donors. The PCR ran on 60 Vbeta and 13 Jbeta primers. TCRdb's table, derived via immunoSEQ multiplex PCR, lists solely in-frame clones and lacks some. The sample lists some 110,000 clones; 55% to 80% were seen once. Source material: PBMCs. These receptors all stem from a woman under 40 in good health and CMV-seronegative.

In regard to this clone: Other DNA variants within this sample encode the same CDR3. This rearrangement joins TRBV7-9 to TRBJ1-3; D is perhaps TRBD1 (6 bases). CDR3 length: 15 residues. The V end lost 5 bases, the J end lost 0 bases, and 11 bases lay between the germline ends. CDR1 is SEHNR and CDR2 is FQNEAQ in the germline V gene (reference sequence). The CDR3 reads CASSRTGISGNTIYF. In DNA, the CDR3 is TGTGCCAGCAGCAGAACAGGGATCTCTGGAAACACCATATATTTT.

Notes on this clone: The identical CDR3 is also encoded by other nucleotide sequences in the sample. This rearrangement joins TRBV9 to TRBJ1-2; TRBD1 is a possible D gene (5 bases). The CDR3 length is 13 residues. V lost 1 base and J 2 bases, leaving 6 bases between the germline ends. Per the germline V gene, CDR1 is SGDLS and CDR2 is YYNGEE. The CDR3 DNA is TGTGCCAGCAGCGTAACAGGAAACTATGGCTACACCTTC. Translating gives CASSVTGNYGYTF. The complete variable domain, with remaining parts taken from reference TRBV9 and TRBJ1-2, reads DSGVTQTPKHLITATGQRVTLRCSPRSGDLSVYWYQQSLDQGLQFLIQYYNGEERAKGNILERFSAQQFPDLHSELNLSSLELGDSALYFCASSVTGNYGYTFGSGTRLTVV.

This clone was seen only a few times. This chain joins TRBV5-4 and TRBJ2-1; D possibly corresponds to TRBD2 (5 bases). This CDR3 has 15 residues. Germline V gene data show CDR1 as SGHNT and CDR2 as YYREEE (reference sequence). V shed 0 bases and J shed 5 bases, with 12 bases lying between them. As DNA, the CDR3 is TGTGCCAGCAGCTTGGACAGCGGATACAACAATGAGCAGTTCTTC. Translation: CASSLDSGYNNEQFF.

This clone was recorded once. The gene calls are TRBV7-2 and TRBJ2-2, with TRBD1 matching over 10 bases. This CDR3 is built from 14 residues. J was trimmed by 6 bases and V by 7 bases; bases with no gene match: 5. Germline V gene data show CDR1 as SGHTA and CDR2 as FQGNSA. CDR3 nucleotides: TGTGCCAGCAATAGACAGGGGGCGCCCGGGGAGCTGTTTTTT. Protein sequence: CASNRQGAPGELFF.

The chain recombines TRBV5-1 with TRBJ2-2; 7 bases fit TRBD1. There are 16 residues in the CDR3. Germline V gene data show CDR1 as SGHRS and CDR2 as YFSETQ. V dropped 0 bases and J dropped 2; count of bases not matched to a gene: 4. CDR3 residues: CASSLADRVNTGELFF. The CDR3, as DNA: TGCGCCAGCAGCTTGGCTGACAGGGTTAACACCGGGGAGCTGTTTTTT. Full variable domain (rest looked up from reference TRBV5-1 and TRBJ2-2): KAGVTQTPRYLIKTRGQQVTLSCSPISGHRSVSWYQQTPGQGLQFLFEYFSETQRNKGNFPGRFSGRQFSNSRSEMNVSTLELGDSALYLCASSLADRVNTGELFFGEGSRLTVL.

In DNA form, the CDR3 reads TGTGCCAGCAGTCCCCTGGGGGCGGGAGGCCCCGAGCAGTACTTC. Encoded protein: CASSPLGAGGPEQYF. The chain is built from TRBV6-5 and TRBJ2-7, with 8 bases identical to TRBD2. V was clipped by 5 bases and J by 6 bases; unmatched bases: 12. The CDR3 totals 15 residues. Germline loops: CDR1 MNHEY, CDR2 SVGAGI.

This rearrangement joins TRBV6-1 to TRBJ2-7; 8 bases fit TRBD2. Germline V CDR1 and CDR2: MNHNS, SASEGT. This CDR3 comprises 15 residues. V lost 4 bases, J lost 2 bases, and 7 bases stayed unmatched. The CDR3 loop reads CASSVAGGRTYEQYF. CDR3 DNA: TGTGCCAGCAGTGTCGCGGGGGGAAGAACCTACGAGCAGTACTTC.

The chain is built from TRBV28 and TRBJ2-1; TRBD2 agrees at 9 bases. V dropped 3 bases and J dropped 0; count of bases not matched to a gene: 3. Germline V CDR1 and CDR2: MDHEN, SYDVKM. The CDR3 is 16 residues long. In DNA form, the CDR3 reads TGTGCCAGCAGTTTCGGCGGGAGGGTCTCCTACAATGAGCAGTTCTTC. As protein: CASSFGGRVSYNEQFF.

This sequence joins TRBV2 and TRBJ1-5; the match to TRBD1 covers 8 bases. Germline V gene sequence: CDR1 SNHLY, CDR2 FYNNEI. V was pared by 6 bases and J by 2 bases, with 9 bases of the junction left unmatched. The CDR3 covers 16 residues. CDR3 nucleotide sequence: TGTGCCAGCAGGAAGGACAGGGTCGGTCGCAATCAGCCCCAGCATTTT. Residues: CASRKDRVGRNQPQHF.

The chain has TRBV7-8 and TRBJ2-1, with 12 bases lining up with TRBD2. The junction had 9 bases not matched to a gene; V was cut back by 5 bases and J by 10 bases. This CDR3 is built from 15 residues. In germline, CDR1 is SGHVS, CDR2 FQNEAQ. CDR3 coding DNA: TGTGCCAGCAGCCGAACTAGCGGGAGGTCAGGGGAGCAGTTCTTC. Translated: CASSRTSGRSGEQFF.

This clone was observed a single time. V and J are TRBV18 and TRBJ1-2; D possibly corresponds to TRBD1 (5 bases). V lost 5 bases, J lost 4 bases, and 14 bases lay in between. This CDR3 has 14 residues. Germline assignment: CDR1 KGHSH and CDR2 LQKENI. CDR3 in DNA: TGTGCCAGCTCAGGGACTACAGAAATCTATGGCTACACCTTC. Its translation is CASSGTTEIYGYTF.

The chain couples TRBV6-6 to TRBJ2-1; 13 nucleotides agree with TRBD2. The CDR3 consists of 15 residues. CDR1 and CDR2 from the germline V gene are MNHNY and SVGAGI (reference sequence). The V gene end was trimmed by 8 bases and the J gene end by 8 bases; junction bases not matched to a gene: 9. CDR3 in DNA: TGTGCCAGCGGCAAACTAGCGGGAGGGCCGGATGAGCAGTTCTTC. This sequence encodes CASGKLAGGPDEQFF.

About this clone: A junction end diverges from the germline sequence, so it may reflect a read error. V and J are TRBV28 and TRBJ2-3; D gene uncertain. The CDR3 consists of 12 residues. The germline V gene has CDR1 MDHEN and CDR2 SYDVKM. CDR3 sequence reads: CASSPLVTPGDF. DNA of the CDR3: TGTGCCAGCAGTCCGCTAGTAACCCCCGGCGATTTT.

V gene TRBV7-9 combines with J gene TRBJ2-4; TRBD2 aligns across 8 bases. Looked up from germline, CDR1 is SEHNR and CDR2 is FQNEAQ (reference sequence). The CDR3 totals 15 residues. With V trimmed by 5 bases and J by 6 bases, 9 bases remained unmatched. The CDR3 DNA follows: TGTGCCAGCAGCCTTCCGGGACTAGTGGCAAACATTCAGTACTTC. Its protein is CASSLPGLVANIQYF.

The chain uses TRBV28 and TRBJ1-5; 11 nucleotides line up with TRBD1. The CDR3 runs to 17 residues. With 3 bases clipped from V and 7 bases from J, the junction kept 11 bases outside the gene matches. The germline CDR1 and CDR2 sequences are MDHEN and SYDVKM. Written as DNA, the CDR3 is TGTGCCAGCAGTTTTGGGAAAGGACAGGGGGCCTGGCAGCCCCAGCATTTT. Translating gives CASSFGKGQGAWQPQHF.

This clone was seen just once. V gene TRBV21-1 combines with J gene TRBJ1-1. TRBV21-1 constitutes a pseudogene. This CDR3 spans 13 amino acids. The CDR3 DNA follows: TGTGCCCCCAAAGATTCCCCTACGGCGAAGGGAGTCTTT. Amino acid sequence: CAPKDSPTAKGVF.

The chain links TRBV27 to TRBJ1-1; 7 nucleotides agree with TRBD1. This CDR3 has 14 residues. Germline CDR1 is MNHEY and CDR2 is SMNVEV (reference sequence). The V segment lost 4 bases and the J segment 4 bases; nucleotides outside the gene matches: 6. The CDR3 nucleotides are TGTGCCAGCAGTTGGATTCCAGGGGGCACTGAAGCTTTCTTT. It encodes CASSWIPGGTEAFF.

This clone has a handful of counts. The rearrangement uses TRBV27 and TRBJ2-1; 9 nucleotides agree with TRBD1. The V segment lost 8 bases and the J segment 8 bases; nucleotides outside the gene matches: 7. Germline assignment: CDR1 MNHEY and CDR2 SMNVEV (reference sequence). The CDR3 consists of 13 residues. The CDR3 DNA follows: TGTGCCAGCCGGGACAGGGTACGTTATGAGCAGTTCTTC. Amino acids: CASRDRVRYEQFF.

V gene TRBV27 combines with J gene TRBJ2-7; perhaps TRBD2 as D (7 bases). Trimming pared 6 bases from V and 2 bases from J, leaving 17 bases between. Germline CDR1 and CDR2: MNHEY and SMNVEV (reference sequence). The CDR3 runs to 15 residues. Here the CDR3 reads CASRPRGAETYEQYF. CDR3 in DNA: TGTGCCAGCAGGCCCCGGGGGGCGGAAACCTACGAGCAGTACTTC.

This chain connects TRBV5-1 to TRBJ2-7; TRBD1 matches 7 bases. Germline V gives CDR1 SGHRS, CDR2 YFSETQ. Unmatched junction bases numbered 5, after V lost 0 bases and J lost 5 bases. CDR3 length: 14 residues. CDR3 bases: TGCGCCAGCAGCTTGGGCAGGGGGAAAGACGAGCAGTACTTC. It translates to CASSLGRGKDEQYF.

This sequence joins TRBV6-4 and TRBJ2-5, with D perhaps matching TRBD2 (6 bases). This CDR3 has 14 residues. Germline CDR1 and CDR2: MRHNA and SNTAGT. The V and J ends lost 3 bases and 2 bases respectively, with 10 bases between them. CDR3 in amino acids: CASSESGEQETQYF. As DNA, the CDR3 is TGTGCCAGCAGTGAGTCGGGAGAGCAAGAGACCCAGTACTTC.